This entry describes one T cell receptor beta chain. Its antigen remains unidentified. This specimen comes from a study of T cell repertoires in cytomegalovirus infection. Study background: Researchers turned to recently identified HLA-C-restricted CMV epitopes as well as well-studied HLA-B-restricted ones.

The germline V gene has CDR1 MNHNS and CDR2 SASEGT. The CDR3 is made up of 16 amino acids. V was trimmed by 8 bases and J by 0 bases, leaving 14 bases between them. TCRdb used MiXCR to reprocess the reads, holding one entry per CDR3 protein. The sample includes approximately 990,000 distinct CDR3 sequences, roughly a third of them seen just once. This receptor was obtained from a human donor in good health (CMV status not recorded). Some clones in this sample may be carry-over from other donors' samples. This sequence joins TRBV6-1 and TRBJ1-6; D remains unclear. The sample here was cultured CD8+ T cells from PBMCs, taken from culture after CMV antigen stimulation. The CDR3 sequence is CASLPSGGSYNSPLHF. CDR3 coding DNA: TGTGCCAGCCTCCCTTCAGGAGGCTCCTATAATTCACCCCTCCACTTT.